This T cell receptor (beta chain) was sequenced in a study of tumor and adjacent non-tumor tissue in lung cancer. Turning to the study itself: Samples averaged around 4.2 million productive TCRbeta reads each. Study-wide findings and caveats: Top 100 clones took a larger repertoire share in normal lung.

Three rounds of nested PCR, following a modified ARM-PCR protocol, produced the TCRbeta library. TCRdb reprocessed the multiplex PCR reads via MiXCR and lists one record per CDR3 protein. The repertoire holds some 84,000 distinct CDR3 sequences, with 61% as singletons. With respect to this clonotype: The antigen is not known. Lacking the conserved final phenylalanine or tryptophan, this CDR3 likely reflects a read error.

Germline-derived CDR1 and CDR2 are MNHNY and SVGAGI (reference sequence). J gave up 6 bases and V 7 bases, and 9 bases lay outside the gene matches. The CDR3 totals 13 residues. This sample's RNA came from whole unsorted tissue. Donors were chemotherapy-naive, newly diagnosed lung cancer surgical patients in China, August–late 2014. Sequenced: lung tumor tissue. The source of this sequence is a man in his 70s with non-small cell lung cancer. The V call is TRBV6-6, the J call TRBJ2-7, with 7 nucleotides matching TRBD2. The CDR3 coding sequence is TGTGCCAGCATAGGGAGGGGCTCTGGCGAGCAGTACCTC. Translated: CASIGRGSGEQYL.